This is a list of T cell receptor beta chains from one sample in a study of CXCR3-negative and CXCR3-positive naive CD8 T cells. TCRdb re-called the 5' RACE reads and shows each CDR3 protein once, DNA omitted. The listing contains some 53,000 distinct CDR3 sequences. Sequencing used naive CXCR3+ CD8+ T cells from blood. The source is a human donor in good health. Some clones in this sample may be carry-over from other donors' samples. Each CDR3 is given with its conserved first and last residue.

J	V	CDR3
TRBJ2-2	TRBV5-1	CASSPGQGPANTGELFF
TRBJ2-3	TRBV6-5	CASSYLGGAETDTHYF
TRBJ2-1	TRBV7-3	CASSSEVGQGYEQFF
TRBJ1-2	TRBV4-3	CASSRETGLEGYTF
TRBJ2-3	TRBV7-9	CASSSGLSTQYF
TRBJ2-3	TRBV12-3/TRBV12-4	CASSPTTRKLQYF
TRBJ2-3	TRBV11-2	CASSLVRLTTDTQYF
TRBJ2-2	TRBV29-1	CSVDRGGTTGELFF
TRBJ2-3	TRBV5-1	CASSLALDSKSTDTQYF
TRBJ2-1	TRBV12-3/TRBV12-4	CASNLRSYNEQFF
TRBJ2-3	TRBV28	CASSLLMGGSMDTQYF
TRBJ2-5	TRBV29-1	CSVERSSGGSILSPETQYF
TRBJ1-1	TRBV9	CASSTGQYTEAFF
TRBJ1-1	TRBV29-1	CSIKEVGTGDTEAFF
TRBJ2-1	TRBV7-7	CASSFGAASYNEQFF
TRBJ2-7	TRBV5-6	CATNLGGGAYEQYF
TRBJ1-2	TRBV4-3	CASSQWSGGGYGYTF
TRBJ1-2	TRBV15	CAPSRATGTYGYTF
TRBJ1-3	TRBV4-3	CASSQDEGNGNTIYF
TRBJ2-7	TRBV29-1	CSVAVSAMGEQYF
TRBJ2-1	TRBV6-1	CASSPPGRSWDLHNEQFF
TRBJ2-5	TRBV9	CASSVSGGSGETQYF
TRBJ1-3	TRBV5-4	CASSPEGYPGNTIYF
TRBJ1-1	TRBV6-6	CASSYLTGPNTEAFF
TRBJ1-2	TRBV29-1	CSVGPEGFYGYTF
TRBJ2-1	TRBV20-1	CSASGQGLYNEQFF
TRBJ2-1	TRBV4-3	CASSQDSGGASYNEQFF
TRBJ2-1	TRBV9	CASSPSGLSYPNEQFF
TRBJ2-7	TRBV7-2	CASSPSPGQIREQYF
TRBJ2-1	TRBV5-1	CASSGSGAYNEQFF